The T cell receptor (beta chain) described here comes from a study of T cell changes during pregnancy in multiple sclerosis. This CDR3 region has 12 residues. Germline V gene sequence: CDR1 ENHRY, CDR2 SYGVKD. V was pared by 11 bases and J by 5 bases, with 4 bases of the junction left unmatched. Sequencing was performed with immunoSEQ multiplex PCR; in TCRdb, only in-frame clones are kept and a portion is missing. This sample carries tens of thousands of clones, 90% of them seen once, and the ten largest clones take about 2%. The TCR comes from a female donor in good health, enrolled as a control in a pregnancy study. Specimen: peripheral blood, collected in the second trimester of pregnancy. The chain recombines TRBV10-3 with TRBJ1-2; TRBD1 matches at 11 bases. The CDR3, as DNA: TGTGCCGTTGGACAGGGGGCATATGGCTACACCTTC. It is translated as CAVGQGAYGYTF.